The 25 T cell receptor beta chains reported below all come from one sample, sequenced in a study of graft-versus-host responses after intestinal transplantation. TCRdb keeps only in-frame clones here, not all; method: immunoSEQ multiplex PCR. The sample lists around 13,000 clones, around 70% seen once, with roughly 7.6% in the top ten. To release intraepithelial and lamina propria lymphocytes, the graft tissue was processed. Here the sequenced sample was ileum tissue, taken 16 days after intestinal transplant. All receptors derive from a human patient who received an intestinal transplant, so some T cells may come from the graft donor.

The J gene is TRBJ2-5, the V gene TRBV28; 9 nucleotides match TRBD2. The CDR3 is 16 amino acids. Germline V gene lookup returns CDR1 MDHEN and CDR2 SYDVKM. The junction had 6 bases not matched to a gene; V was cut back by 4 bases and J by 0 bases. CDR3 in amino acids: CASSSLAGEDQETQYF. The CDR3 bases are TGTGCCAGCAGTTCGTTAGCGGGAGAAGACCAAGAGACCCAGTACTTC.

The rearrangement joins TRBV30 to TRBJ2-3; 9 nucleotides match TRBD2. Per the germline V gene, CDR1 is GTSNPN and CDR2 is SVGIG (reference sequence). Germline trimming cut 4 bases from V and 2 bases from J; bases unmatched to any gene: 10. This CDR3 comprises 16 residues. The CDR3 bases are TGTGCCTGGAATAGAGGAGCGGGGGGTCCCACAGATACGCAGTATTTT. Translating gives CAWNRGAGGPTDTQYF. Full variable domain (remainder filled in from reference TRBV30 and TRBJ2-3): SQTIHQWPATLVQPVGSPLSLECTVEGTSNPNLYWYRQAAGRGLQLLFYSVGIGQISSEVPQNLSASRPQDRQFILSSKKLLLSDSGFYLCAWNRGAGGPTDTQYFGPGTRLTVL.

V is TRBV19 and J is TRBJ1-3; 7 bases align to TRBD1. This CDR3 spans 13 amino acids. Trimming removed 7 bases from V and 9 bases from J; junction bases left unmatched: 9. The germline CDR1 and CDR2 sequences are LNHDA and SQIVND (reference sequence). CDR3 nucleotides: TGTGCCAGTAAAAGCCCAGGGGGTAGCACCATATATTTT. Translated, it gives CASKSPGGSTIYF.

The chain carries TRBV4-1 and TRBJ1-1; D not certain. V was clipped by 0 bases and J by 5 bases, with 10 bases between them. The CDR3 loop spans 14 amino acids. Per germline, CDR1 MGHRA and CDR2 YSYEKL. The CDR3 DNA is TGCGCCAGCAGCCAAGAGCGGCCGGGGACTGAAGCTTTCTTT. Amino acid sequence: CASSQERPGTEAFF.

The V gene is TRBV2, the J gene TRBJ1-3, with unresolved D. Germline CDR1 is SNHLY and CDR2 is FYNNEI. V was cut by 1 base and J by 0 bases, with 7 bases left in between. The CDR3 runs 15 residues. The CDR3, as DNA: TGTGCCAGCAGTGAAGTCAGGATCTCTGGAAACACCATATATTTT. Residues: CASSEVRISGNTIYF.

The chain links TRBV18 to TRBJ1-6; D remains unclear. V lost 3 bases to trimming and J lost 9 bases, with 9 bases between them. The CDR3 consists of 13 residues. Germline loops: CDR1 KGHSH, CDR2 LQKENI. In DNA, the CDR3 is TGTGCCAGCTCACCCGCTGGACTTTCACCCCTCCACTTT. This sequence encodes CASSPAGLSPLHF.

In this sample, this clone turned up a few times. This sequence joins TRBV7-8 and TRBJ1-2; tentative D call: TRBD1 (5 bases). The CDR3 runs 19 residues. Trimming removed 0 bases at V and 0 bases at J, with 20 bases between. Per the germline V gene, CDR1 is SGHVS and CDR2 is FQNEAQ. The CDR3 DNA reads TGTGCCAGCAGCTTAGCGCTGGCGGCCGGGGGAGGGGCTAACTATGGCTACACCTTC. Residues: CASSLALAAGGGANYGYTF. The variable domain in full, with the rest retrieved from reference TRBV7-8 and TRBJ1-2, is GAGVSQSPRYKVAKRGQDVALRCDPISGHVSLFWYQQALGQGPEFLTYFQNEAQLDKSGLPSDRFFAERPEGSVSTLKIQRTQQEDSAVYLCASSLALAAGGGANYGYTFGSGTRLTVV.

The chain joins TRBV5-1 to TRBJ2-1; 12 bases are shared with TRBD2. V lost 1 base, J lost 4 bases, and 3 bases stayed unmatched. CDR3 length: 16 amino acids. The germline V gene encodes CDR1 SGHRS and CDR2 YFSETQ. As DNA, the CDR3 is TGCGCCAGCAGCTTGACTAGCGGGGGGCGTTACAATGAGCAGTTCTTC. This gives the protein CASSLTSGGRYNEQFF.

This chain links TRBV13 with TRBJ2-7, with a weak D call TRBD1 (5 bases). V lost 5 bases, J lost 5 bases, and 16 bases lay in between. CDR3 size: 14 residues. The germline V gene has CDR1 PRHDT and CDR2 FYEKMQ (reference sequence). CDR3 nucleotide sequence: TGTGCCAGCAGCCCCTTTTCAGGGTCCAACGAGCAGTACTTC. Translating gives CASSPFSGSNEQYF.

This clone is medium-sized by share. The chain couples TRBV11-3 to TRBJ1-1; D might be TRBD1 (5 bases). The CDR3 runs to 13 residues. V gave up 0 bases and J gave up 11 bases, with 13 bases separating them. Germline V gives CDR1 SGHNT, CDR2 YENEEA. In DNA, the CDR3 is TGTGCCAGCAGCTTAGATCGTGGGGCAGACGCTTTCTTT. This gives the protein CASSLDRGADAFF.

This clone has a handful of counts. The V call is TRBV30, the J call TRBJ2-3, with D perhaps matching TRBD2 (6 bases). Germline CDR1 is GTSNPN and CDR2 is SVGIG (reference sequence). The CDR3 is 18 amino acids. Trimming removed 1 base at V and 2 bases at J, with 22 bases between. DNA of the CDR3: TGTGCCTGGAGTGCACCCCCGGGGGAATCTTGGGACACAGATACGCAGTATTTT. As protein: CAWSAPPGESWDTDTQYF.

Only one count was recorded for this clone. The rearrangement joins TRBV27 to TRBJ2-1; TRBD1 matches 7 bases. V was clipped by 2 bases and J by 3 bases; unmatched bases: 4. The CDR3 extends over 15 amino acids. Germline CDR1 is MNHEY and CDR2 is SMNVEV (reference sequence). CDR3 in amino acids: CASSLRQGNYNEQFF. CDR3 nucleotides: TGTGCCAGCAGTTTAAGACAGGGTAACTACAATGAGCAGTTCTTC.

The chain uses TRBV5-1 and TRBJ2-2; D is ambiguous. There are 15 residues in the CDR3. V was cut by 4 bases and J by 3 bases, with 13 bases left in between. Per the germline V gene, CDR1 is SGHRS and CDR2 is YFSETQ. CDR3 in amino acids: CASSESGWDTGELFF. The CDR3 DNA reads TGCGCCAGCAGCGAGTCCGGGTGGGACACCGGGGAGCTGTTTTTT.

The chain has TRBV6-1 and TRBJ2-6; maybe TRBD1 (5 bases). The CDR3 contains 15 residues. Germline V gene data show CDR1 as MNHNS and CDR2 as SASEGT. The V and J ends lost 5 bases and 0 bases respectively, with 8 bases between them. The CDR3 here is CASSSGFSGANVLTF. The CDR3 coding sequence is TGTGCCAGCAGTTCAGGGTTCTCTGGGGCCAACGTCCTGACTTTC.

V gene TRBV7-9 combines with J gene TRBJ2-1; D not resolved. Trimming removed 5 bases at V and 9 bases at J, with 11 bases between. Germline assignment: CDR1 SEHNR and CDR2 FQNEAQ (reference sequence). The CDR3 consists of 12 residues. The CDR3 DNA follows: TGTGCCAGCAGCGTGCGAAATGGTGAGCAGTTCTTC. This encodes CASSVRNGEQFF.

A note on this clone: Other DNA sequences from this sample encode an identical CDR3 as well. J is TRBJ2-7 and V is TRBV25-1; 8 bases are a match to TRBD1. The length of the CDR3 is 14 residues. The V and J ends lost 7 bases and 7 bases, in that order; junction bases with no gene match: 12. Germline lookup yields CDR1 MGHDK and CDR2 SYGVNS. The CDR3 spells CASTPGTGHHEQYF. DNA for the CDR3: TGTGCCAGCACGCCCGGGACAGGTCACCATGAGCAGTACTTC.

V and J are TRBV11-3 and TRBJ2-3, with unresolved D. This CDR3 comprises 15 residues. V gave up 2 bases and J gave up 1 base, with 10 bases separating them. Germline values: CDR1 SGHNT, CDR2 YENEEA. The CDR3 region has the DNA TGTGCCAGCAGCTTAACTTCTCCCCGCACAGATACGCAGTATTTT. Translation gives CASSLTSPRTDTQYF.

The chain employs TRBV7-9 and TRBJ1-6; 8 bases are shared with TRBD1. The CDR3 contains 17 residues. The V segment lost 1 base and the J segment 3 bases; nucleotides outside the gene matches: 5. CDR1 SEHNR and CDR2 FQNEAQ come from the germline V gene (reference sequence). CDR3 DNA: TGTGCCAGCAGCTTAGATCCAGGGGGCAACTATAATTCACCCCTCCACTTT. Protein product: CASSLDPGGNYNSPLHF.

J is TRBJ2-7 and V is TRBV6-5; 12 bases match TRBD1. Per germline, CDR1 MNHEY and CDR2 SVGAGI. Unmatched junction bases numbered 4, after V lost 2 bases and J lost 2 bases. The CDR3 loop spans 16 amino acids. CDR3 nucleotide sequence: TGTGCCAGCAGTTACCCCGGGACAGGGGGCGCCTACGAGCAGTACTTC. Its protein product is CASSYPGTGGAYEQYF.

The J gene is TRBJ2-1, the V gene TRBV19; 7 positions agree with TRBD1. V dropped 6 bases and J dropped 9; count of bases not matched to a gene: 2. Germline V gene sequence: CDR1 LNHDA, CDR2 SQIVND (reference sequence). The CDR3 is 11 residues long. The CDR3 region has the DNA TGTGCCAGTAGACAGGGGTTTGAGCAGTTCTTC. Translation: CASRQGFEQFF.

This clone ranks as hyperexpanded. The CDR3 nucleotides read TGCGCCAGCAGCTTTATAGAGAACTATGGCTACACCTTC. It specifies CASSFIENYGYTF. The chain links TRBV5-1 to TRBJ1-2; D remains unclear. The CDR3 is 13 amino acids. CDR1 SGHRS and CDR2 YFSETQ come from the germline V gene. Between the trimmed V and J ends, which lost 2 bases and 2 bases, there was a span of 7 bases.

Only a few counts were recorded for this clone. This chain links TRBV27 with TRBJ2-7; D call uncertain. Germline V CDR1 and CDR2: MNHEY, SMNVEV (reference sequence). Trimming stripped 2 bases from V and 0 bases from J, with 20 bases between. The CDR3 is 18 residues long. CDR3 sequence: CASSLHRPIHSFSYEQYF. CDR3 coding DNA: TGTGCCAGCAGTTTACATCGTCCGATCCACTCTTTCTCCTACGAGCAGTACTTC.

The chain links TRBV7-9 to TRBJ2-1; TRBD2 agrees at 8 bases. This CDR3 has 15 residues. Germline CDR1 is SEHNR and CDR2 is FQNEAQ (reference sequence). Germline trimming cut 5 bases from V and 6 bases from J; bases unmatched to any gene: 9. CDR3 sequence reads: CASSPPLREVNEQFF. In nucleotides, the CDR3 is TGTGCCAGCAGCCCCCCGTTGCGGGAGGTCAATGAGCAGTTCTTC.

This chain links TRBV4-1 with TRBJ2-1; D is possibly TRBD2 (5 bases). The V gene's germline CDR1 is MGHRA and CDR2 YSYEKL. The CDR3 covers 12 residues. Trimming removed 4 bases at V and 8 bases at J, with 9 bases between. CDR3 sequence (DNA): TGCGCCAGCAGCCCGATCGGGGATGAGCAGTTCTTC. Its protein product is CASSPIGDEQFF.

The V and J genes are TRBV5-8 and TRBJ1-2; the D is unclear. The CDR3 contains 13 residues. V was pared by 2 bases and J by 4 bases, with 9 bases between. Germline V gene data show CDR1 as SGHTS and CDR2 as YDEGEE. CDR3 in DNA: TGTGCCAGCAGCTTAGGAGGTCCCTATGGCTACACCTTC. It is translated as CASSLGGPYGYTF.